This T cell receptor (beta chain) was captured in a study of shared clonotypes between healthy human individuals. With regard to this clone: Its specificity is unknown. The identical CDR3 is also encoded by other nucleotide sequences in the sample.

Study outcomes and limitations: Large sequencing depth failed to make sorted-subset sequencing complete, rarefaction showed.

The method was immunoSEQ multiplex PCR; TCRdb's version includes in-frame clones alone and lacks a portion of them. The table shows roughly 1.5 million clones, with approximately 98% occurring only once. Germline CDR1 SGHRS, CDR2 YFSETQ. This CDR3 spans 12 amino acids. V was shortened by 0 bases and J by 8 bases, with 6 bases between the two germline ends. Input material: naive CD4+ T cells sorted from blood. Subset: CD45RA+ positively selected. This receptor was identified in a young man in good health. The rearrangement joins TRBV5-1 to TRBJ2-1, with D hard to call. The CDR3 region has the DNA TGCGCCAGCAGCTTGGGCGGTTATGAGCAGTTCTTC. It codes for CASSLGGYEQFF.